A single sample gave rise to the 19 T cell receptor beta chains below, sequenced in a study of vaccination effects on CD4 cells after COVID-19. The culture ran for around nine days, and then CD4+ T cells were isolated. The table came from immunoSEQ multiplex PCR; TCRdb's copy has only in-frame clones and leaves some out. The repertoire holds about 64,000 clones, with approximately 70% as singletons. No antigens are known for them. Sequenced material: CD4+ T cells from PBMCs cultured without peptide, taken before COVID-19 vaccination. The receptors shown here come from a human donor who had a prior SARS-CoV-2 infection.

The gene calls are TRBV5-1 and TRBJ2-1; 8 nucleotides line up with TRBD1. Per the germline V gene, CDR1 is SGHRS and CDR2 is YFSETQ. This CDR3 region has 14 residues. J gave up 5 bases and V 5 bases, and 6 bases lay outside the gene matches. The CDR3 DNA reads TGCGCCAGCAGAACCCAGGGGGCCGACAATGAGCAGTTCTTC. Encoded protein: CASRTQGADNEQFF. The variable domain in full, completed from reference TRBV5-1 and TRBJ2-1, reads KAGVTQTPRYLIKTRGQQVTLSCSPISGHRSVSWYQQTPGQGLQFLFEYFSETQRNKGNFPGRFSGRQFSNSRSEMNVSTLELGDSALYLCASRTQGADNEQFFGPGTRLTVL.

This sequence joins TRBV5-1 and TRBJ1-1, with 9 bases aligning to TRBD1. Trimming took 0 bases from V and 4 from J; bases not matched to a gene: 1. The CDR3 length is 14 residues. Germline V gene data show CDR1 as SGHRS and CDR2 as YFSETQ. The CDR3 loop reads CASSLGTGATEAFF. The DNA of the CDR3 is TGCGCCAGCAGCTTGGGGACAGGGGCCACTGAAGCTTTCTTT.

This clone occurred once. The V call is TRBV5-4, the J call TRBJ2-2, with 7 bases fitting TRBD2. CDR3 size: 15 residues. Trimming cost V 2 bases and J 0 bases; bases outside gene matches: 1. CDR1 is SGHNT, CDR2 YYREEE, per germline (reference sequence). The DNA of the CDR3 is TGTGCCAGCAGCTTCGCGGGAGCGAACACCGGGGAGCTGTTTTTT. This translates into CASSFAGANTGELFF.

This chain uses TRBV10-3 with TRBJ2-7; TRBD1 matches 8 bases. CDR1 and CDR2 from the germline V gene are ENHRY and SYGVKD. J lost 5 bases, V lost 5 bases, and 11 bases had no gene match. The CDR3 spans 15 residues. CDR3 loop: CAISTDRVLGNEQYF. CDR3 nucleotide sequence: TGTGCCATCAGTACGGACAGGGTATTAGGTAACGAGCAGTACTTC.

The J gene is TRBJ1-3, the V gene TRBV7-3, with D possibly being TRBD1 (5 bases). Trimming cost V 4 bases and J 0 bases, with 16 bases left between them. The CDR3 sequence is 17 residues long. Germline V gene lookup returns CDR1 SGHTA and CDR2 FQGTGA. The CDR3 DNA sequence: TGTGCCAGCAGCTCAGGGACCTGGGGTAGCTCTGGAAACACCATATATTTT. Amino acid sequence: CASSSGTWGSSGNTIYF.

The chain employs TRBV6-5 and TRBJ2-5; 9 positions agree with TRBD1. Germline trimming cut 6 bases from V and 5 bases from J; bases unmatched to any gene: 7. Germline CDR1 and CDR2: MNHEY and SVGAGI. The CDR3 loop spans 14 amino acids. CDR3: CASRPTGGDETQYF. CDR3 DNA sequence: TGTGCCAGCAGGCCGACAGGGGGTGACGAGACCCAGTACTTC.

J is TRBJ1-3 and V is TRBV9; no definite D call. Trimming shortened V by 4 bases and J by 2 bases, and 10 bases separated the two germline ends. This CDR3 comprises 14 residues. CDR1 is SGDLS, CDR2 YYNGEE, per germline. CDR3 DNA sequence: TGTGCCAGCAGCAGACAAGGGACTGGAAACACCATATATTTT. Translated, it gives CASSRQGTGNTIYF. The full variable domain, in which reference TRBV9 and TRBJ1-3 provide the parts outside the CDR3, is DSGVTQTPKHLITATGQRVTLRCSPRSGDLSVYWYQQSLDQGLQFLIQYYNGEERAKGNILERFSAQQFPDLHSELNLSSLELGDSALYFCASSRQGTGNTIYFGEGSWLTVV.

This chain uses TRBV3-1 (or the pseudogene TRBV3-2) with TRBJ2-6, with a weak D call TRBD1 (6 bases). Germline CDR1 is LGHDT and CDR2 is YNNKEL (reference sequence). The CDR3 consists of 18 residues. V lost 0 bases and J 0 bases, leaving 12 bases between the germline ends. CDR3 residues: CASSQDIRGSSGANVLTF. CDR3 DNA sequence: TGTGCCAGCAGCCAAGATATAAGGGGGAGCTCTGGGGCCAACGTCCTGACTTTC.

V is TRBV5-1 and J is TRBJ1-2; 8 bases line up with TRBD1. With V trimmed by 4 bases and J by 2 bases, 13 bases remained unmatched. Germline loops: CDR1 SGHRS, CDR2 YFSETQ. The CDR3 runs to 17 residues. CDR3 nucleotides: TGCGCCAGCAGCCTGTTCGGACAGGGCACTTGGAACTATGGCTACACCTTC. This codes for CASSLFGQGTWNYGYTF.

CDR3 protein: CASSVDGRNYGYTF. CDR3 DNA sequence: TGTGCCAGCAGCGTAGACGGCAGAAACTATGGCTACACCTTC. V is TRBV9 and J is TRBJ1-2; D remains ambiguous. The germline CDR1 and CDR2 sequences are SGDLS and YYNGEE. V dropped 0 bases and J dropped 2 bases, with 8 bases sitting between them. The CDR3 has 14 amino acids.

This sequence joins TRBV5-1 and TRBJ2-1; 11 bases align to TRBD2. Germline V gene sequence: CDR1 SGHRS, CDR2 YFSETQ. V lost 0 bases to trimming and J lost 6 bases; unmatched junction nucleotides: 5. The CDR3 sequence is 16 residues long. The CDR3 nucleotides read TGCGCCAGCAGCTTGGATAGCGGGGGGGTGGGCAATGAGCAGTTCTTC. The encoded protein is CASSLDSGGVGNEQFF.

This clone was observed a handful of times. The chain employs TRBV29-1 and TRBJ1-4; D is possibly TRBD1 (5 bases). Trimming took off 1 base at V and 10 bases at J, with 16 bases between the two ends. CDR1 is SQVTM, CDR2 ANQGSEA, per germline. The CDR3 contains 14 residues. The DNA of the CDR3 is TGCAGCGTTGAAGCGGCCCAGGGACGGAGAAAACTGTTTTTT. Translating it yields CSVEAAQGRRKLFF.

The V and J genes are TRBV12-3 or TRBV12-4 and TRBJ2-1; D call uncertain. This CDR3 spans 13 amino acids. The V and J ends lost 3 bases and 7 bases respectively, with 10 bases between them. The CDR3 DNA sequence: TGTGCCAGCAGTTTTGTCGTGGGGAATGAGCAGTTCTTC. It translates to CASSFVVGNEQFF.

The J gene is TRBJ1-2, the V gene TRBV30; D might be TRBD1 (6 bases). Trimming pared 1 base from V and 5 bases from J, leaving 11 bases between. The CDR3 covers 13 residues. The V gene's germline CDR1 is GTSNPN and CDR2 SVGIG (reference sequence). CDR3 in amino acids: CAWSEQGDYGYTF. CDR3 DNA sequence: TGTGCCTGGAGTGAACAGGGCGATTATGGCTACACCTTC.

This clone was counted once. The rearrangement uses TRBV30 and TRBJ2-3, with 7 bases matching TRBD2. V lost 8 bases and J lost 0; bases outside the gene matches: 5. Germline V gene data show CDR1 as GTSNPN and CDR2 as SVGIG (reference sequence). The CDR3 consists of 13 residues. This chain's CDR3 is CALSGGSTDTQYF. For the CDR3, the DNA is TGTGCCCTCTCGGGAGGCAGCACAGATACGCAGTATTTT.

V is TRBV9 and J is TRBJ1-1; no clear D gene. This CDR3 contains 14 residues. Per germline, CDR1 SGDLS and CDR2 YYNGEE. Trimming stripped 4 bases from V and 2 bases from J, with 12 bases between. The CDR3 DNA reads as TGTGCCAGCAGCCTCTCATACAGAAACACTGAAGCTTTCTTT. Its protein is CASSLSYRNTEAFF.

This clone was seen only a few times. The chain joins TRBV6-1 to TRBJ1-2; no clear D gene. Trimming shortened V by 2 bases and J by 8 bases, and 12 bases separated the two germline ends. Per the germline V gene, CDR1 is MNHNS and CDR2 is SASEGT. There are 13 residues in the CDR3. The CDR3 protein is CASSEHPREGYTF. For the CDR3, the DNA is TGTGCCAGCAGTGAACACCCCCGGGAGGGCTACACCTTC.

The CDR3 region has the DNA TGTGCCAGCAGCTCCAACTATCGGCAGGGGACCGGGGAGCTGTTTTTT. Its protein is CASSSNYRQGTGELFF. This chain uses TRBV7-3 with TRBJ2-2; weak D call: TRBD1 (6 bases). V lost 4 bases to trimming and J lost 5 bases, with 17 bases between them. This CDR3 has 16 amino acids. Germline values: CDR1 SGHTA, CDR2 FQGTGA.

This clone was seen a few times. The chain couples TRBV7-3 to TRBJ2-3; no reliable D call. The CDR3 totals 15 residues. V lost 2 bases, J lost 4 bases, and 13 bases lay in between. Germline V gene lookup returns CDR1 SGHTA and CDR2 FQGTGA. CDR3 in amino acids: CASSLGRAQPDTQYF. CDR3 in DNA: TGTGCCAGCAGCTTAGGGCGCGCCCAGCCAGATACGCAGTATTTT.